The 26 T cell receptor beta chains below come from one sample, sequenced in a study of cytotoxic CD8 clonotypes in ibrutinib-treated CLL. Profiling relied on immunoSEQ multiplex PCR, and the TCRdb table lists in-frame clones only, not all of them. The sample has 120,000 to 150,000 clones, around 93% seen once. The sequencing here drew on PBMCs, taken after 12 months of ibrutinib treatment. The receptor source for this set is a human donor with chronic lymphocytic leukemia.

The chain combines TRBV28 with TRBJ2-3; D is perhaps TRBD1 (5 bases). CDR3 size: 16 residues. Germline V gene lookup returns CDR1 MDHEN and CDR2 SYDVKM. Trimming took off 2 bases at V and 3 bases at J, with 15 bases between the two ends. This chain's CDR3 is CASSLGARVSTDTQYF. DNA of the CDR3: TGTGCCAGCAGTTTAGGGGCCAGGGTCTCGACAGATACGCAGTATTTT.

The chain combines TRBV10-1 with TRBJ2-7; 7 nucleotides align to TRBD2. V trimming: 4 bases; J trimming: 0 bases; junction bases outside the gene matches: 3. The CDR3 sequence is 14 residues long. Per the germline V gene, CDR1 is WNHNN and CDR2 is SYGVQD (reference sequence). CDR3 region: CASSASGNSYEQYF. In DNA, the CDR3 is TGCGCCAGCAGTGCTAGCGGAAACTCCTACGAGCAGTACTTC.

This chain links TRBV7-9 with TRBJ2-7; TRBD1 might be the D (6 bases). This CDR3 has 14 residues. Trimming removed 7 bases at V and 6 bases at J, with 19 bases between. Germline V gives CDR1 SEHNR, CDR2 FQNEAQ (reference sequence). The CDR3 region is CASTQTGLLAEQYF. CDR3 nucleotide sequence: TGTGCCAGCACACAAACAGGGCTTCTCGCCGAGCAGTACTTC.

The chain carries TRBV10-1 and TRBJ2-1; D uncertain. Trimming took 0 bases from V and 4 from J, leaving 7 bases between them. CDR1 and CDR2 from the germline V gene are WNHNN and SYGVQD (reference sequence). CDR3 length: 14 amino acids. CDR3 amino acids: CASSESVPYNEQFF. The CDR3 nucleotides read TGCGCCAGCAGTGAGTCGGTCCCGTACAATGAGCAGTTCTTC.

This CDR3 is CASSEAPGRETQYF. The DNA of the CDR3 is TGTGCCAGCAGCGAGGCCCCGGGTCGAGAGACCCAGTACTTC. J is TRBJ2-5 and V is TRBV9; D unclear. The CDR3 extends over 14 amino acids. Germline values: CDR1 SGDLS, CDR2 YYNGEE. With 3 bases removed from V and 4 bases from J, the gap between germline ends came to 13 bases.

J is TRBJ2-2 and V is TRBV7-6; 7 bases match TRBD2. V lost 2 bases to trimming and J lost 5 bases; unmatched junction nucleotides: 8. The CDR3 length is 16 residues. Germline V gene data show CDR1 as SGHVS and CDR2 as FNYEAQ. The CDR3, as DNA: TGTGCCAGCAGCTTATTTGGGGAGGGAAAAACCGGGGAGCTGTTTTTT. This translates into CASSLFGEGKTGELFF.

The rearrangement uses TRBV5-3 and TRBJ2-7; perhaps D is TRBD1 or TRBD2 (5 bases each). Being an ORF, TRBV5-3 has a function that is uncertain. The CDR3 loop spans 16 amino acids. V was trimmed by 4 bases and J by 5 bases, leaving 22 bases between them. The CDR3 sequence: CARSTTPGRPTHEQYF. The CDR3 coding sequence is TGTGCCAGAAGCACGACGCCGGGACGGCCCACTCACGAGCAGTACTTC.

J is TRBJ2-1 and V is TRBV19; no firm D call. The V gene's germline CDR1 is LNHDA and CDR2 SQIVND (reference sequence). Between the trimmed V and J ends, which lost 5 bases and 0 bases, there was a span of 5 bases. This CDR3 spans 13 amino acids. The CDR3 nucleotides are TGTGCCAGTAGTTGGGACTCCTACAATGAGCAGTTCTTC. Protein: CASSWDSYNEQFF.

The chain uses TRBV7-9 and TRBJ2-7, with TRBD1 matching over 7 bases. Per the germline V gene, CDR1 is SEHNR and CDR2 is FQNEAQ (reference sequence). This CDR3 is 15 amino acids long. The V and J ends lost 9 bases and 3 bases, in that order; junction bases with no gene match: 14. CDR3 nucleotide sequence: TGTGCCAGTACCCACCGACAGGGCGGGCTCTACGAGCAGTACTTC. Amino acid sequence: CASTHRQGGLYEQYF.

The gene calls are TRBV14 and TRBJ2-7, with 7 bases aligning to TRBD1. This CDR3 has 16 amino acids. The trim removed 1 base at V and 0 bases at J, leaving 6 bases unmatched. Germline-derived CDR1 and CDR2 are SGHDN and FVKESK. The CDR3 DNA follows: TGTGCCAGCAGCCAAGTTTTGACAGGGAACTCCTACGAGCAGTACTTC. It is translated as CASSQVLTGNSYEQYF. Complete variable domain (other parts from reference TRBV14 and TRBJ2-7): EAGVTQFPSHSVIEKGQTVTLRCDPISGHDNLYWYRRVMGKEIKFLLHFVKESKQDESGMPNNRFLAERTGGTYSTLKVQPAELEDSGVYFCASSQVLTGNSYEQYFGPGTRLTVT.

V is TRBV5-4 and J is TRBJ2-3; D perhaps matches TRBD1 (8 bases). CDR1 and CDR2 from the germline V gene are SGHNT and YYREEE (reference sequence). The V end was cut by 1 base, the J end by 5 bases, with 14 bases between. The CDR3 loop spans 15 amino acids. The CDR3 sequence: CASSLRQGRGDTQYF. CDR3 sequence (DNA): TGTGCCAGCAGCTTGCGACAGGGGAGGGGAGATACGCAGTATTTT.

The chain employs TRBV10-1 and TRBJ2-5; TRBD1 matches at 9 bases. J was trimmed by 5 bases and V by 8 bases; bases with no gene match: 6. Germline CDR1 is WNHNN and CDR2 is SYGVQD (reference sequence). CDR3 length: 13 amino acids. The CDR3 DNA follows: TGCGCCAGCTCTACAGGGGGCACGGAGACCCAGTACTTC. Its translation is CASSTGGTETQYF.

CDR3 nucleotides: TGTGCCAGCAGTTTCCCGGGGACAGGGTCAGGCGAGCAGTACTTC. Translated: CASSFPGTGSGEQYF. The chain is built from TRBV28 and TRBJ2-7; 9 bases fit TRBD1. The length of the CDR3 is 15 residues. Germline V gives CDR1 MDHEN, CDR2 SYDVKM. V trimming: 3 bases; J trimming: 6 bases; junction bases outside the gene matches: 9. The full variable domain, rest sourced from reference TRBV28 and TRBJ2-7, is DVKVTQSSRYLVKRTGEKVFLECVQDMDHENMFWYRQDPGLGLRLIYFSYDVKMKEKGDIPEGYSVSREKKERFSLILESASTNQTSMYLCASSFPGTGSGEQYFGPGTRLTVT.

The chain carries TRBV11-3 and TRBJ2-7; 7 positions match TRBD1. The CDR3 sequence is 13 residues long. With V trimmed by 4 bases and J by 3 bases, 3 bases remained unmatched. Germline loops: CDR1 SGHNT, CDR2 YENEEA. The CDR3 spells CASSSSGGYEQYF. The CDR3 nucleotides are TGTGCCAGCAGCTCTTCAGGGGGCTACGAGCAGTACTTC.

The J gene is TRBJ1-4, the V gene TRBV7-8, with D possibly matching TRBD1 (6 bases). CDR3 size: 15 residues. Germline CDR1 SGHVS, CDR2 FQNEAQ. V was pared by 4 bases and J by 4 bases, with 13 bases between. The CDR3 region is CASSSWQGSNEKLFF. The CDR3 DNA follows: TGTGCCAGCAGCTCGTGGCAGGGGAGTAATGAAAAACTGTTTTTT.

The J gene is TRBJ1-3, the V gene TRBV5-6, with D maybe TRBD1 (6 bases). The CDR3 is made up of 17 amino acids. Trimming removed 4 bases from V and 4 bases from J, with 21 bases in between. CDR1 and CDR2 (germline): SGHDT, YYEEEE. The CDR3 bases are TGTGCCAGCAGCACTGTACCAGGGGCGGGAAGAGGAAACACCATATATTTT. Protein sequence: CASSTVPGAGRGNTIYF.

This chain joins TRBV7-4 and TRBJ2-4; D may be TRBD2 (5 bases). The CDR3 covers 12 residues. V shed 1 base and J shed 15 bases, with 13 bases lying between them. Germline V gene lookup returns CDR1 SGHVT and CDR2 SQSDAQ. CDR3 DNA: TGTGCCAGCAGCTTAGATCGGGAAGGTCCGTACTTC. This sequence encodes CASSLDREGPYF.

The chain combines TRBV30 with TRBJ1-3; D is perhaps TRBD1 (6 bases). Germline loops: CDR1 GTSNPN, CDR2 SVGIG (reference sequence). The CDR3 is made up of 14 amino acids. Trimming shortened V by 0 bases and J by 6 bases, and 12 bases separated the two germline ends. In nucleotides, the CDR3 is TGTGCCTGGAGTGTAGGCCAGGGGATAAACACCATATATTTT. This encodes CAWSVGQGINTIYF.

The rearrangement uses TRBV6-6 and TRBJ1-2; 7 bases map to TRBD1. The CDR3 is 13 residues long. Looked up from germline, CDR1 is MNHNY and CDR2 is SVGAGI (reference sequence). Trimming removed 6 bases from V and 4 bases from J; junction bases left unmatched: 5. This CDR3 reads CASSMDRIYGYTF. The CDR3 DNA reads TGTGCCAGCAGCATGGACAGGATCTATGGCTACACCTTC.

The chain employs TRBV15 and TRBJ2-1; 10 nucleotides align to TRBD2. Germline CDR1 and CDR2: LNHNV and YYDKDF (reference sequence). Trimming cost V 2 bases and J 6 bases; bases outside gene matches: 7. This CDR3 region has 16 residues. CDR3 sequence (DNA): TGTGCCACCAGCAGAAAGCGGGAGGGCCCCGTCAATGAGCAGTTCTTC. This sequence encodes CATSRKREGPVNEQFF.

The chain has TRBV7-2 and TRBJ2-3; D perhaps matches TRBD1 (5 bases). The CDR3 extends over 15 amino acids. Germline CDR1 SGHTA, CDR2 FQGNSA. V was cut by 0 bases and J by 3 bases, with 10 bases left in between. The chain's CDR3 is CASSLARDRTDTQYF. In DNA form, the CDR3 reads TGTGCCAGCAGCTTAGCCAGGGATAGGACAGATACGCAGTATTTT.

The V gene is TRBV2, the J gene TRBJ1-1; tentative D call: TRBD1 (6 bases). CDR1 and CDR2 (germline): SNHLY, FYNNEI. The CDR3 is made up of 14 amino acids. Trimming removed 11 bases from V and 4 bases from J, with 20 bases in between. The CDR3 region has the DNA TGTGCCGTACCCAGGGGACGATCGGGCACTGAAGCTTTCTTT. It specifies CAVPRGRSGTEAFF. The variable domain in full, with the rest retrieved from reference TRBV2 and TRBJ1-1, is EPEVTQTPSHQVTQMGQEVILRCVPISNHLYFYWYRQILGQKVEFLVSFYNNEISEKSEIFDDQFSVERPDGSNFTLKIRSTKLEDSAMYFCAVPRGRSGTEAFFGQGTRLTVV.

The chain is built from TRBV27 and TRBJ2-1; TRBD2 agrees at 9 bases. J was trimmed by 2 bases and V by 6 bases; bases with no gene match: 5. The CDR3 runs 15 residues. The germline gives CDR1 MNHEY, CDR2 SMNVEV (reference sequence). The CDR3 is CASSLTSGPYNEQFF. Here the CDR3 DNA reads TGTGCCAGCAGCCTAACTAGCGGGCCCTACAATGAGCAGTTCTTC.

With respect to this clone: The same CDR3 can be traced to other DNA sequences in this sample. The chain carries TRBV29-1 and TRBJ2-2; D is unresolved. Germline lookup yields CDR1 SQVTM and CDR2 ANQGSEA. This CDR3 is 12 amino acids long. Between the trimmed V and J ends, which lost 7 bases and 0 bases, there was a span of 6 bases. Here the CDR3 reads CSGSANTGELFF. For the CDR3, the DNA is TGCAGCGGGTCGGCGAACACCGGGGAGCTGTTTTTT.

This chain connects TRBV11-2 to TRBJ2-5; TRBD1 is a possible D gene (6 bases). The length of the CDR3 is 15 residues. Germline CDR1 SGHAT, CDR2 FQNNGV. Trimming took 3 bases from V and 5 from J, leaving 16 bases between them. CDR3 region: CASSFLLDSRETQYF. The CDR3 nucleotides read TGTGCCAGCAGCTTCCTACTGGACAGTCGGGAGACCCAGTACTTC. The variable domain in full, with the rest retrieved from reference TRBV11-2 and TRBJ2-5, is EAGVAQSPRYKIIEKRQSVAFWCNPISGHATLYWYQQILGQGPKLLIQFQNNGVVDDSQLPKDRFSAERLKGVDSTLKIQPAKLEDSAVYLCASSFLLDSRETQYFGPGTRLLVL.

The V and J genes are TRBV6-4 and TRBJ1-2; the D gene is possibly TRBD1 (6 bases). The CDR3 has 15 amino acids. Trimming pared 6 bases from V and 4 bases from J, leaving 18 bases between. In germline, CDR1 is MRHNA, CDR2 SNTAGT. DNA for the CDR3: TGTGCCAGCAGCGAGGACAGCGCCCTGACCTATGGCTACACCTTC. Protein product: CASSEDSALTYGYTF.